This T cell receptor beta chain is from a study of control samples from healthy donors and cancer patients. Repertoires were generated with immunoSEQ multiplex PCR, while TCRdb's copy carries only in-frame clones and drops some. The sample contains some 110,000 clones, 85% to 90% of which appear only once. The ends were cut back, 0 bases at V and 1 base at J, with 13 bases in the middle. The CDR3 runs to 17 residues. Germline V lookup: CDR1 MGHRA, CDR2 YSYEKL. Sequencing was performed on blood. The J gene is TRBJ1-5, the V gene TRBV4-1, with TRBD1 as a possible D gene (5 bases). The clonotype comes from a woman aged 70-85 years in good health. Written as DNA, the CDR3 is TGCGCCAGCAGCCAAGATCTACCCAGGGCAAGCAATCAGCCCCAGCATTTT. This codes for CASSQDLPRASNQPQHF.